This T cell receptor (beta chain) stems from a study of shared clonotypes between healthy human individuals. About the study: The study used three CD4 naive, three CD4 memory, two CD8 naive and one CD8 memory plate per donor. General observations from the study: Sample collection involved blood only; tissue repertoires are likely different.

This clone was detected only once. Its antigen is unidentified. Data came from immunoSEQ multiplex PCR; TCRdb stores just in-frame clones and leaves some out. This sample carries 600,000 to 700,000 clones, 60% to 75% of them seen once, and the ten largest clones take roughly 2%. The V gene lost 2 bases and the J gene lost 0 bases, with 9 bases spanning the gap. The CDR3 totals 16 residues. The TCR was taken from a woman aged 30 to 39 in good health. The chain employs TRBV5-3 and TRBJ2-6; perhaps TRBD2 as D (5 bases). TRBV5-3 is marked as an open reading frame, function uncertain. Sequencing input: memory CD4+ T cells sorted from blood. Subset specified: CD45RA-negative fraction. The CDR3 bases are TGTGCCAGAAGCTTTCCTCGGGACTCTGGGGCCAACGTCCTGACTTTC. It yields the protein CARSFPRDSGANVLTF.